One sample yielded the 28 T cell receptor beta chains listed below, sequenced in a study of T cells in Graves' hyperthyroidism and ophthalmopathy. Amplified TCR beta CDR3 regions came from RNA transcripts. The primer set for the first-round RT-PCR of the TCR CDR3 was HTBI. MiXCR was run by TCRdb on the multiplex PCR reads, yielding one entry per CDR3 protein. The repertoire has 490,000 or so distinct CDR3 sequences, less than 25% of them found once; the top ten carry about half. The sequencing input was blood. The receptors shown here come from a woman in her 70s with Graves' ophthalmopathy.

The V and J genes are TRBV29-1 and TRBJ1-6; 8 nucleotides line up with TRBD1. The V segment lost 6 bases and the J segment 7 bases; nucleotides outside the gene matches: 5. There are 13 residues in the CDR3. Germline lookup yields CDR1 SQVTM and CDR2 ANQGSEA. The CDR3 bases are TGCAGCGTGAGGACAGGGCGGAATTCACCCCTCCACTTT. Translation gives CSVRTGRNSPLHF.

This clonotype was observed a handful of times. This chain joins TRBV6-1 and TRBJ1-5; the match to TRBD1 covers 7 bases. The CDR3 sequence is 15 residues long. Germline-derived CDR1 and CDR2 are MNHNS and SASEGT. Losses at the gene ends were 5 bases for V and 7 bases for J; bases not matched to a gene: 11. CDR3 DNA sequence: TGTGCCAGCAGTAACTTGAAAGGGGGCGGACAGCCCCAGCATTTT. Translation: CASSNLKGGGQPQHF.

CDR3 protein: CSATDPSGRYNEQFF. The CDR3, as DNA: TGCAGTGCTACGGACCCTAGCGGGAGGTACAATGAGCAGTTCTTC. The chain combines TRBV20-1 with TRBJ2-1, with 11 bases that match TRBD2. Germline V CDR1 and CDR2: DFQATT, SNEGSKA (reference sequence). The CDR3 totals 15 residues. V shed 4 bases, J shed 4 bases, and the junction held 6 bases outside the gene matches.

This clonotype was recorded at least ten times. The chain has TRBV15 and TRBJ1-5; D unclear. V was pared by 0 bases and J by 7 bases, with 4 bases between. Germline V CDR1 and CDR2: LNHNV, YYDKDF (reference sequence). The CDR3 contains 12 residues. The CDR3 protein is CATSRDQQPQHF. CDR3 sequence (DNA): TGTGCCACCAGCAGAGATCAGCAGCCCCAGCATTTT.

This clonotype was counted ten times or more. The chain carries TRBV28 and TRBJ2-7, with 7 nucleotides matching TRBD2. The V gene end was trimmed by 6 bases and the J gene end by 2 bases; junction bases not matched to a gene: 10. CDR3 length: 15 amino acids. Germline CDR1 reads MDHEN; CDR2 reads SYDVKM. The CDR3 region has the DNA TGTGCCAGCAGGGCCTCGCTGGGGGGGGCCTACGAGCAGTACTTC. Amino acids: CASRASLGGAYEQYF.

This clonotype appeared a few times. The chain links TRBV7-9 to TRBJ1-4; 7 positions agree with TRBD1. CDR3 length: 15 amino acids. Trimming removed 3 bases from V and 0 bases from J; junction bases left unmatched: 1. Germline V gene lookup returns CDR1 SEHNR and CDR2 FQNEAQ (reference sequence). The DNA of the CDR3 is TGTGCCAGCAGCTTCGGACAGGCAACTAATGAAAAACTGTTTTTT. Translated, it gives CASSFGQATNEKLFF.

A few counts support this clonotype. The gene calls are TRBV20-1 and TRBJ1-2; TRBD1 matches at 9 bases. Germline-derived CDR1 and CDR2 are DFQATT and SNEGSKA (reference sequence). Unmatched junction bases numbered 18, after V lost 1 base and J lost 6 bases. CDR3 length: 18 amino acids. The CDR3 is CSARVRGKTGQGRNGYTF. In DNA, the CDR3 is TGCAGTGCTAGAGTTCGGGGTAAAACTGGACAGGGGCGGAATGGCTACACCTTC.

V and J are TRBV10-3 and TRBJ2-1; TRBD2 might be the D (6 bases). The CDR3 contains 13 residues. CDR1 and CDR2 (germline): ENHRY, SYGVKD. V was trimmed by 7 bases and J by 9 bases, leaving 16 bases between them. The CDR3: CAITGTSQGEQFF. CDR3 DNA sequence: TGTGCCATCACTGGAACTAGCCAGGGTGAGCAGTTCTTC.

The table lists this clonotype with a few counts. The chain recombines TRBV20-1 with TRBJ2-6; D not certain. V gave up 5 bases and J gave up 0 bases, with 11 bases separating them. This CDR3 is 15 amino acids long. CDR1 is DFQATT and CDR2 is SNEGSKA in the germline V gene (reference sequence). The CDR3 loop reads CSAHRTTSGANVLTF. In nucleotides, the CDR3 is TGCAGTGCTCACCGGACCACCTCTGGGGCCAACGTCCTGACTTTC.

This rearrangement joins TRBV13 to TRBJ2-5, with D tentatively TRBD2 (6 bases). Germline V gene lookup returns CDR1 PRHDT and CDR2 FYEKMQ (reference sequence). The CDR3 covers 16 residues. The V and J ends lost 0 bases and 2 bases respectively, with 13 bases between them. CDR3: CASSLGSRGIQETQYF. The DNA for the CDR3 is TGTGCCAGCAGCTTAGGAAGTCGGGGGATACAAGAGACCCAGTACTTC. Full variable domain (remainder filled in from reference TRBV13 and TRBJ2-5): AAGVIQSPRHLIKEKRETATLKCYPIPRHDTVYWYQQGPGQDPQFLISFYEKMQSDKGSIPDRFSAQQFSDYHSELNMSSLELGDSALYFCASSLGSRGIQETQYFGPGTRLLVL.

This clonotype occurred many times. The V and J genes are TRBV7-6 and TRBJ2-4; D may correspond to TRBD1 or TRBD2 (6 bases each). Per germline, CDR1 SGHVS and CDR2 FNYEAQ. The germline V and J ends were trimmed by 0 bases and 8 bases, with 14 bases remaining between them. The CDR3 sequence is 15 residues long. For the CDR3, the DNA is TGTGCCAGCAGCTTAGCAGCTCGTAGGGGGGACATTCAGTACTTC. It is translated as CASSLAARRGDIQYF.

The V and J genes are TRBV9 and TRBJ2-2; maybe TRBD1 (5 bases). Germline V CDR1 and CDR2: SGDLS, YYNGEE. Deletions cut 4 bases from V and 0 bases from J, with 16 bases between. This CDR3 region has 17 residues. CDR3 DNA: TGTGCCAGCAGCCTGGGTAAGGGGCTGTCGAACACCGGGGAGCTGTTTTTT. Protein sequence: CASSLGKGLSNTGELFF.

This chain joins TRBV6-5 and TRBJ1-4; D remains unclear. Germline loops: CDR1 MNHEY, CDR2 SVGAGI. The CDR3 spans 16 residues. The V and J ends lost 0 bases and 2 bases respectively, with 10 bases between them. CDR3 sequence (DNA): TGTGCCAGCAGTTACTCTCGTGGTTCGACTAATGAAAAACTGTTTTTT. Its protein product is CASSYSRGSTNEKLFF.

Many counts were recorded for this clonotype. The chain employs TRBV5-1 and TRBJ2-2; 7 bases agree with TRBD1. CDR3 length: 14 amino acids. V lost 4 bases and J lost 5; bases outside the gene matches: 5. From germline, CDR1 is SGHRS and CDR2 YFSETQ. CDR3 in DNA: TGCGCCAGCAGCCAGGGGGTTTTGACCGGGGAGCTGTTTTTT. Translating gives CASSQGVLTGELFF. The full variable domain, with the rest looked up from reference TRBV5-1 and TRBJ2-2, is KAGVTQTPRYLIKTRGQQVTLSCSPISGHRSVSWYQQTPGQGLQFLFEYFSETQRNKGNFPGRFSGRQFSNSRSEMNVSTLELGDSALYLCASSQGVLTGELFFGEGSRLTVL.

This clonotype was seen a few times. This chain uses TRBV3-1 with TRBJ1-5; TRBD1 is a possible D gene (5 bases). The ends were cut back, 1 base at V and 2 bases at J, with 6 bases in the middle. Germline V gene lookup returns CDR1 LGHDT and CDR2 YNNKEL (reference sequence). This CDR3 contains 14 residues. The CDR3 region has the DNA TGTGCCAGCAGCCAAGCACAGGGCAATCAGCCCCAGCATTTT. Its protein product is CASSQAQGNQPQHF.

The V call is TRBV20-1, the J call TRBJ2-5; maybe TRBD2 (5 bases). CDR3 length: 9 residues. With 6 bases removed from V and 7 bases from J, the gap between germline ends came to 6 bases. Germline V gene sequence: CDR1 DFQATT, CDR2 SNEGSKA (reference sequence). CDR3 amino acids: CSAAGTQYF. CDR3 coding DNA: TGCAGTGCGGCGGGGACCCAGTACTTC.

There are many counts of this clonotype. The chain combines TRBV11-2 with TRBJ2-7; 8 nucleotides agree with TRBD1. Germline V gives CDR1 SGHAT, CDR2 FQNNGV. V shed 1 base and J 2 bases; nucleotides not matched to a gene: 4. The CDR3 consists of 15 residues. CDR3 sequence (DNA): TGTGCCAGCAGCTTAGGTTTACAGGGGGCCTACGAGCAGTACTTC. It encodes CASSLGLQGAYEQYF. Variable domain in full (rest from reference TRBV11-2 and TRBJ2-7): EAGVAQSPRYKIIEKRQSVAFWCNPISGHATLYWYQQILGQGPKLLIQFQNNGVVDDSQLPKDRFSAERLKGVDSTLKIQPAKLEDSAVYLCASSLGLQGAYEQYFGPGTRLTVT.

Remarks on this clonotype: This may be a read error, as it is one base from a much larger clone. Because it lacks the conserved phenylalanine or tryptophan at the end, this CDR3 is likely a read error. The chain recombines TRBV2 with TRBJ1-6; the match to TRBD1 covers 7 bases. V was pared by 4 bases and J by 9 bases, with 21 bases of the junction left unmatched. CDR1 is SNHLY, CDR2 FYNNEI, per germline. The CDR3 consists of 19 residues. CDR3 sequence reads: CASSGFEGAVVGESSPLHS. As DNA, the CDR3 is TGTGCCAGCAGTGGTTTTGAGGGGGCGGTTGTCGGCGAATCTTCACCCCTCCACTCT.

Many counts were recorded for this clonotype. The rearrangement joins TRBV28 to TRBJ2-1, with TRBD2 identical over 9 bases. V shed 6 bases and J 7 bases; nucleotides not matched to a gene: 7. The CDR3 covers 14 residues. Per germline, CDR1 MDHEN and CDR2 SYDVKM. Here the CDR3 reads CASRPSGTGNEQFF. CDR3 coding DNA: TGTGCCAGCAGACCTAGCGGGACGGGGAATGAGCAGTTCTTC.

This clonotype occurred many times. CDR3 coding DNA: TGTGCCATCAGGAAGCGGGAGGAGGGAGATGGCTACACCTTC. It encodes CAIRKREEGDGYTF. The V call is TRBV10-3, the J call TRBJ1-2; D is uncertain. Germline V gene lookup returns CDR1 ENHRY and CDR2 SYGVKD. This CDR3 region has 14 residues. V dropped 6 bases and J dropped 6 bases, with 17 bases sitting between them.

V and J are TRBV20-1 and TRBJ2-1; maybe TRBD2 (7 bases). V was shortened by 0 bases and J by 4 bases, with 16 bases between the two germline ends. Germline assignment: CDR1 DFQATT and CDR2 SNEGSKA (reference sequence). This CDR3 contains 16 residues. CDR3 in amino acids: CSARDLGGGGYNEQFF. The CDR3, as DNA: TGCAGTGCTAGAGATCTGGGGGGAGGGGGATACAATGAGCAGTTCTTC.

In the case of this clonotype: One end of the junction does not line up with germline, which may come from a read error. V gene TRBV2 combines with J gene TRBJ1-2; possibly TRBD1 for D (5 bases). This CDR3 is built from 13 residues. Germline lookup yields CDR1 SNHLY and CDR2 FYNNEI. CDR3 amino acids: CASSVDRPYGHTF. Written as DNA, the CDR3 is TGTGCCAGCAGTGTCGACAGACCCTATGGCCACACCTTC.

The chain carries TRBV10-3 and TRBJ2-3; 12 bases map to TRBD2. From germline, CDR1 is ENHRY and CDR2 SYGVKD. This CDR3 comprises 17 residues. The V segment lost 6 bases and the J segment 1 base; nucleotides outside the gene matches: 8. CDR3 protein: CAIRPSGREIGTDTQYF. The DNA for the CDR3 is TGTGCCATCAGACCTAGCGGGAGGGAAATTGGCACAGATACGCAGTATTTT.

This chain joins TRBV3-1 and TRBJ1-1; D remains ambiguous. This CDR3 contains 14 residues. Trimming removed 6 bases from V and 4 bases from J, with 15 bases in between. CDR1 LGHDT and CDR2 YNNKEL come from the germline V gene (reference sequence). As DNA, the CDR3 is TGTGCCAGCAGTTTTTTGGGGTTGGGCACTGAAGCTTTCTTT. As protein: CASSFLGLGTEAFF.

This clonotype appeared a few times. The chain joins TRBV24-1 to TRBJ2-2; TRBD2 is a possible D gene (5 bases). The CDR3 is 16 amino acids. Between the trimmed V and J ends, which lost 3 bases and 1 base, there was a span of 11 bases. Germline lookup yields CDR1 KGHDR and CDR2 SFDVKD. In DNA form, the CDR3 reads TGTGCCACCAGTGATACCTTCCGGGGGAACACCGGGGAGCTGTTTTTT. This sequence encodes CATSDTFRGNTGELFF.

The genes are TRBV4-3 and TRBJ2-7; 8 nucleotides match TRBD1. Per the germline V gene, CDR1 is LGHNA and CDR2 is YSLEER. This CDR3 is 15 amino acids long. After removal of 1 base from V and 2 bases from J, the junction contained 4 bases not matched to a gene. The CDR3 loop reads CASSQGTGFTYEQYF. CDR3 DNA: TGCGCCAGCAGCCAAGGGACAGGGTTCACCTACGAGCAGTACTTC.

J is TRBJ1-1 and V is TRBV5-6; unclear D gene. The CDR3 is 12 amino acids. Germline V gene sequence: CDR1 SGHDT, CDR2 YYEEEE. V gave up 2 bases and J gave up 8 bases, with 10 bases separating them. The CDR3 region is CASSLSRVEAFF. CDR3 in DNA: TGTGCCAGCAGCTTATCCCGAGTAGAAGCTTTCTTT.

This rearrangement joins TRBV5-5 to TRBJ1-2; D uncertain. CDR1 SGHKS and CDR2 YYEKEE come from the germline V gene (reference sequence). This CDR3 has 14 amino acids. V was cut by 4 bases and J by 2 bases, with 12 bases left in between. CDR3 DNA: TGTGCCAGCAGCCACATCCCATCGAACTATGGCTACACCTTC. This gives the protein CASSHIPSNYGYTF.